Following are 24 T cell receptor beta chains from one sample sequenced in a study of cytomegalovirus exposure and HLA in healthy donors. The PCR employed 60 Vbeta primers together with 13 Jbeta primers. Libraries were prepared by immunoSEQ multiplex PCR; TCRdb keeps only in-frame clonotypes and omits some of them. Of about 62,000 clones listed, over 60% are singletons. Specimen: PBMCs. The source is a woman aged 25 to 45 in good health and CMV-seronegative.

This chain joins TRBV28 and TRBJ1-5; no clear D gene. This CDR3 spans 13 amino acids. With 3 bases removed from V and 4 bases from J, the gap between germline ends came to 7 bases. The germline V gene has CDR1 MDHEN and CDR2 SYDVKM. CDR3 DNA: TGTGCCAGCAGTTTGGCAGGAAATCAGCCCCAGCATTTT. Residues: CASSLAGNQPQHF.

About this clone itself: One junction end does not reproduce the germline sequence, and a read error may be involved. This rearrangement joins TRBV7-8 to TRBJ1-1; possibly TRBD1 for D (5 bases). The CDR3 spans 14 residues. In germline, CDR1 is SGHVS, CDR2 FQNEAQ. The CDR3 region is CASSSDPWAGPKSF. The DNA of the CDR3 is TGTGCCAGCAGCTCAGACCCCTGGGCAGGGCCGAAGAGTTTT. The full variable domain, its missing parts supplied by reference TRBV7-8 and TRBJ1-1, is GAGVSQSPRYKVAKRGQDVALRCDPISGHVSLFWYQQALGQGPEFLTYFQNEAQLDKSGLPSDRFFAERPEGSVSTLKIQRTQQEDSAVYLCASSSDPWAGPKSFGQGTRLTVV.

V is TRBV18 and J is TRBJ2-5; the match to TRBD1 covers 8 bases. V was clipped by 1 base and J by 4 bases; unmatched bases: 8. CDR1 is KGHSH and CDR2 is LQKENI in the germline V gene. The CDR3 is made up of 16 amino acids. For the CDR3, the DNA is TGTGCCAGCTCACCACTGACAACAGGGGGTACAGAGACCCAGTACTTC. This gives the protein CASSPLTTGGTETQYF. The complete variable domain, with remaining parts taken from reference TRBV18 and TRBJ2-5, reads NAGVMQNPRHLVRRRGQEARLRCSPMKGHSHVYWYRQLPEEGLKFMVYLQKENIIDESGMPKERFSAEFPKEGPSILRIQQVVRGDSAAYFCASSPLTTGGTETQYFGPGTRLLVL.

The chain links TRBV30 to TRBJ1-1; D is uncertain. The CDR3 consists of 11 residues. V was cut by 2 bases and J by 5 bases, with 6 bases left in between. CDR1 and CDR2 (germline): GTSNPN, SVGIG (reference sequence). This chain's CDR3 is CAWSRLTEAFF. Written as DNA, the CDR3 is TGTGCCTGGAGTCGACTAACTGAAGCTTTCTTT.

This clone was detected only a few times. The V gene is TRBV7-9, the J gene TRBJ1-4; a weak D match, TRBD1 (6 bases). The ends were cut back, 1 base at V and 8 bases at J, with 11 bases in the middle. The CDR3 sequence is 14 residues long. Germline values: CDR1 SEHNR, CDR2 FQNEAQ (reference sequence). The CDR3 loop reads CASSLVGAGEKLFF. CDR3 bases: TGTGCCAGCAGCTTAGTGGGGGCTGGGGAAAAACTGTTTTTT.

This clone was detected only once. One end of the junction does not line up with germline, which may come from a read error. The chain recombines TRBV28 with TRBJ1-5; 8 positions agree with TRBD1. Germline V gives CDR1 MDHEN, CDR2 SYDVKM. The CDR3 is made up of 16 amino acids. CDR3 in amino acids: CASGPRGQAGNQLQHF. DNA for the CDR3: TGTGCCAGCGGTCCCAGGGGGCAGGCGGGCAATCAGCTCCAGCATTTT.

The V gene is TRBV21-1, the J gene TRBJ2-5; TRBD2, the D gene given by the table, was not confirmed from the DNA. TRBV21-1 is shown as a pseudogene. The CDR3 sequence is 18 residues long. CDR3 protein: CASSRRLAGGDKGETQYF. The CDR3 nucleotides are TGTGCCAGCAGCCGCCGACTAGCGGGGGGCGACAAAGGAGAGACCCAGTACTTC.

V is TRBV2 and J is TRBJ2-7; 9 nucleotides align to TRBD2. Looked up from germline, CDR1 is SNHLY and CDR2 is FYNNEI. This CDR3 has 13 residues. The V and J ends lost 6 bases and 6 bases, in that order; junction bases with no gene match: 6. This CDR3 reads CASSGTSRTEQYF. CDR3 sequence (DNA): TGTGCCAGCAGCGGGACTAGCAGAACCGAGCAGTACTTC.

The chain joins TRBV6-1 to TRBJ1-4; D not resolved. Germline V gene data show CDR1 as MNHNS and CDR2 as SASEGT. The V end was cut by 2 bases, the J end by 6 bases, with 13 bases between. The CDR3 has 15 amino acids. The CDR3 here is CASSERRPGDEKLFF. DNA for the CDR3: TGTGCCAGCAGTGAAAGACGCCCCGGGGATGAAAAACTGTTTTTT.

Concerning this clone itself: This is likely a read error, given that the CDR3 carries no conserved phenylalanine or tryptophan at its end. The limits of the CDR3 on the DNA are not certain, so only TCRdb's listed CDR3 is given. The V and J genes are TRBV7-9 and TRBJ2-3; TRBD1 was called by the table and not checked on the DNA. The CDR3 is 13 residues long, ends included. Looked up from germline, CDR1 is SEHNR and CDR2 is FQNEAQ (reference sequence). CDR3 amino acids: CASSPSRRDTFET.

This sequence joins TRBV4-1 and TRBJ2-7, with 11 bases identical to TRBD2. The CDR3 has 14 residues. The V and J ends lost 9 bases and 0 bases, in that order; junction bases with no gene match: 4. Looked up from germline, CDR1 is MGHRA and CDR2 is YSYEKL. CDR3 region: CARIAGGSSYEQYV. In nucleotides, the CDR3 is TGCGCCAGAATAGCGGGAGGGAGCTCCTACGAGCAGTACGTC.

The chain combines TRBV11-2 with TRBJ1-1; TRBD1 might be the D (5 bases). The CDR3 contains 14 residues. Trimming removed 5 bases at V and 5 bases at J, with 15 bases between. Germline V gives CDR1 SGHAT, CDR2 FQNNGV. The CDR3 DNA sequence: TGTGCCAGCAGCCAAGGGGCCAGAAGGACTGAAGCTTTCTTT. It yields the protein CASSQGARRTEAFF.

The V and J genes are TRBV18 and TRBJ2-7; 10 nucleotides line up with TRBD2. V trimming: 2 bases; J trimming: 6 bases; junction bases outside the gene matches: 7. Germline V gives CDR1 KGHSH, CDR2 LQKENI. This CDR3 is built from 15 residues. This chain's CDR3 is CASSPTSGRASEQYV. The CDR3 DNA reads as TGTGCCAGCTCACCAACAAGCGGGAGGGCTTCCGAGCAGTACGTC.

The sample holds one count of this clone. The V call is TRBV6-6, the J call TRBJ1-2, with 8 bases lining up with TRBD1. Germline V gene sequence: CDR1 MNHNY, CDR2 SVGAGI (reference sequence). CDR3 length: 15 residues. V lost 7 bases and J lost 2; bases outside the gene matches: 9. The CDR3: CASIFRTGKNYGYTF. Written as DNA, the CDR3 is TGTGCCAGCATTTTCCGGACAGGGAAAAACTATGGCTACACCTTC.

Notes on this clone: The junction shows a germline mismatch at one end, possibly a read error. The rearrangement uses TRBV7-9 and TRBJ2-5; 7 bases are shared with TRBD2. This CDR3 comprises 17 residues. In germline, CDR1 is SEHNR, CDR2 FQNEAQ (reference sequence). The chain's CDR3 is CSSSLARGGRAGETQYF. The DNA for the CDR3 is TGTTCCAGCAGCTTAGCGAGGGGAGGGAGGGCCGGAGAGACCCAGTACTTC.

The chain links TRBV21-1 to TRBJ2-3; TRBD1, the D gene given by the table, was not confirmed from the DNA. TRBV21-1 is an annotated pseudogene. There are 17 residues in the CDR3. The CDR3 DNA sequence: TGTGCCAGCAGCCGACACGTGGACAGGAGAATCACAGATACGCAGTATTTT. Amino acids: CASSRHVDRRITDTQYF.

This clone was seen more than once but under ten times. The genes are TRBV4-2 and TRBJ2-6; unclear D gene. The CDR3 is 15 amino acids. V was shortened by 4 bases and J by 2 bases, with 9 bases between the two germline ends. The germline V gene has CDR1 LGHNA and CDR2 YNFKEQ. CDR3 amino acids: CASSPGATGANVLTF. The CDR3, as DNA: TGTGCCAGCAGCCCCGGAGCCACTGGGGCCAACGTCCTGACTTTC.

This chain connects TRBV5-1 to TRBJ2-7; TRBD2 matches at 14 bases. The ends lost 1 base at V and 5 bases at J; junction bases unmatched: 5. CDR3 length: 16 residues. Germline V gene data show CDR1 as SGHRS and CDR2 as YFSETQ. The CDR3 region is CASSLTGTSGRNEQYF. The CDR3 bases are TGCGCCAGCAGCTTGACCGGGACTAGCGGGAGAAACGAGCAGTACTTC.

V gene TRBV6-6 combines with J gene TRBJ1-4; D is perhaps TRBD1 (5 bases). V gave up 3 bases and J gave up 3 bases, with 14 bases separating them. CDR3 length equals 16 residues. Germline assignment: CDR1 MNHNY and CDR2 SVGAGI (reference sequence). This CDR3 is CASSYRTTEANEKLFF. Here the CDR3 DNA reads TGTGCCAGCAGTTATCGTACGACAGAGGCTAATGAAAAACTGTTTTTT.

This clone was picked up one time. The V gene is TRBV15, the J gene TRBJ1-2; D not certain. Germline V gene lookup returns CDR1 LNHNV and CDR2 YYDKDF (reference sequence). V shed 0 bases and J shed 4 bases, with 9 bases lying between them. The CDR3 spans 14 residues. CDR3 amino acids: CATSRDRGIYGYTF. In DNA form, the CDR3 reads TGTGCCACCAGCAGAGATCGGGGTATCTATGGCTACACCTTC.

There are a few counts of this clone. The chain carries TRBV6-6 and TRBJ1-2; no reliable D call. V was trimmed by 7 bases and J by 4 bases, leaving 7 bases between them. The CDR3 is made up of 11 amino acids. Germline-derived CDR1 and CDR2 are MNHNY and SVGAGI (reference sequence). The CDR3, as DNA: TGTGCCAGCACCTCCCGCTATGGCTACACCTTC. It codes for CASTSRYGYTF.

This clone has only one observation. The V and J genes are TRBV12-5 and TRBJ2-3, with 8 bases identical to TRBD2. The CDR3 has 15 residues. Germline trimming cut 6 bases from V and 0 bases from J; bases unmatched to any gene: 5. Germline V gene data show CDR1 as LGHNT and CDR2 as FRNRAP. In DNA, the CDR3 is TGTGCTAGTGGGGGGCGGGAGGTAAGCACAGATACGCAGTATTTT. Encoded protein: CASGGREVSTDTQYF.

The chain carries TRBV20-1 and TRBJ1-2; D unresolved. There are 11 residues in the CDR3. Per germline, CDR1 DFQATT and CDR2 SNEGSKA (reference sequence). V gave up 3 bases and J gave up 4 bases, with 6 bases separating them. CDR3 loop: CSASLPYGYTF. CDR3 DNA sequence: TGCAGTGCTAGCCTCCCCTATGGCTACACCTTC.

The chain carries TRBV5-6 and TRBJ1-5; D is unresolved. Trimming pared 0 bases from V and 5 bases from J, leaving 9 bases between. CDR1 is SGHDT and CDR2 is YYEEEE in the germline V gene. This CDR3 has 14 residues. The CDR3 DNA sequence: TGTGCCAGCAGCTTGGCCTCGGGATATCAGCCCCAGCATTTT. It yields the protein CASSLASGYQPQHF. The whole variable domain, filled in from reference TRBV5-6 and TRBJ1-5, reads DAGVTQSPTHLIKTRGQQVTLRCSPKSGHDTVSWYQQALGQGPQFIFQYYEEEERQRGNFPDRFSGHQFPNYSSELNVNALLLGDSALYLCASSLASGYQPQHFGDGTRLSIL.